The TCR beta chain described here comes from a study of blood T cell repertoires in COVID-19. Study overall: T cells, B-cell-depleted T cells, or PBMCs supplied cDNA or gDNA.

The CDR3 is 17 amino acids. The germline CDR1 and CDR2 sequences are LNHDA and SQIVND (reference sequence). The ends were cut back, 3 bases at V and 0 bases at J, with 15 bases in the middle. Original handling: Reference gene primer amplification gave nucleated cell count estimates. Sequenced by immunoSEQ multiplex PCR; TCRdb stores in-frame clones only, minus some. D and trimming were read from the DNA, whereas the V and J calls and clone size are those reported in that table. The sample shows approximately 130,000 clones, just under 90% of them seen only once. Sequencing was carried out using peripheral blood. The chain joins TRBV19 to TRBJ1-5; D not certain. The receptor's source is a woman aged 45-59 years with acute or convalescent COVID-19. The CDR3 here is CASSIPAGWNSNQPQHF. The CDR3 DNA reads TGTGCCAGTAGTATCCCGGCAGGATGGAATAGCAATCAGCCCCAGCATTTT.